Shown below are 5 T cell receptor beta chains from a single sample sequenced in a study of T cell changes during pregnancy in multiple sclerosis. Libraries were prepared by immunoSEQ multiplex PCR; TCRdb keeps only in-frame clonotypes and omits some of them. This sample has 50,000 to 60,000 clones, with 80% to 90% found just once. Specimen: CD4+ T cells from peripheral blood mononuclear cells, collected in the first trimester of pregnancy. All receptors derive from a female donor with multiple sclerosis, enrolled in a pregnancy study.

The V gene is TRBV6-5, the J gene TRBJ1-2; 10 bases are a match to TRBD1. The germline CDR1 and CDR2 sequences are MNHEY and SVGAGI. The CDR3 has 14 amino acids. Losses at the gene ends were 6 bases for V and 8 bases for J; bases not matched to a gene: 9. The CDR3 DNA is TGTGCCAGCAGACGACAGGGGGCGCAGGGCGGCTACACCTTC. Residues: CASRRQGAQGGYTF.

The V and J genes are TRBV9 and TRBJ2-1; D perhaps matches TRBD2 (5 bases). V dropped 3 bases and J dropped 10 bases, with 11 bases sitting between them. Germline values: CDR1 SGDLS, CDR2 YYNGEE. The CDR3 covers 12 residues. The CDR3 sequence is CASSGHGGEQFF. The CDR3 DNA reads TGTGCCAGCAGCGGCCATGGCGGGGAGCAGTTCTTC.

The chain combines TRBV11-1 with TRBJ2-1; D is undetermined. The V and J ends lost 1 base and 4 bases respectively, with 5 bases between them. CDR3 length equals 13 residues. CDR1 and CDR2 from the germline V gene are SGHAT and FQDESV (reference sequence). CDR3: CASSLVQYNEQFF. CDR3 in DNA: TGTGCCAGCAGCTTAGTACAGTACAATGAGCAGTTCTTC.

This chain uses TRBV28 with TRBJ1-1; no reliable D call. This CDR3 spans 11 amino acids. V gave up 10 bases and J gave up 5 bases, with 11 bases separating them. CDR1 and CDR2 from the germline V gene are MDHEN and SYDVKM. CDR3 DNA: TGTGCCATCGACCGGGGAACTGAAGCTTTCTTT. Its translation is CAIDRGTEAFF.

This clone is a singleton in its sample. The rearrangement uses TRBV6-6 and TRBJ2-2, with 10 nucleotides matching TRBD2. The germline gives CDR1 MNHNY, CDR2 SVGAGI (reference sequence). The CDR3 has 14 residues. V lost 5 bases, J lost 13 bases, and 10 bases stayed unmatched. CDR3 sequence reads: CASSERSGGLRLFF. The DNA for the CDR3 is TGTGCCAGCAGTGAGCGTAGCGGGGGGTTGAGGCTGTTTTTT.